The 14 T cell receptor beta chains presented below share a single source sample, sequenced in a study of read filtering for tumor transcriptome and immune sequencing. This library used around 400 ng RNA and molecular barcoded adaptors spanning alpha/delta and beta/gamma chains. TCRdb re-called the reads with MiXCR, one entry per CDR3 protein. This sample has more than 35,000 distinct CDR3 sequences, with around 15% found just once. The sample comprised a population of CD138-negative cells sorted from bone marrow. These receptors were obtained from a donor at least 40 years old with multiple myeloma.

This clonotype was counted at least ten times. The chain couples TRBV12-3 or TRBV12-4 to TRBJ2-5; no definite D call. Trimming removed 5 bases at V and 1 base at J, with 14 bases between. This CDR3 region has 15 residues. CDR3 in amino acids: CASSPGRVFQETQYF. CDR3 nucleotides: TGTGCCAGCAGTCCCGGCCGGGTCTTCCAAGAGACCCAGTACTTC.

This clonotype was seen ten or more times. CDR3 DNA sequence: TGTGCCAGCAGCCAGCGTAAGGGGGCTAGCGGGAACACCGGGGAGCTGTTTTTT. Amino acids: CASSQRKGASGNTGELFF. The chain uses TRBV9 and TRBJ2-2, with D perhaps assigned TRBD1 or TRBD2 (7 bases each). V gave up 4 bases and J gave up 1 base, with 20 bases separating them. The CDR3 covers 18 residues. Germline-derived CDR1 and CDR2 are SGDLS and YYNGEE.

This clonotype was counted once. A read error may produce the germline difference seen at one junction end. This chain links TRBV29-1 with TRBJ2-5, with a tentative D call TRBD2 (5 bases). The CDR3 covers 13 residues. From germline, CDR1 is SQVTM and CDR2 ANQGSEA. The chain's CDR3 is CSLESTMRKTQYF. The CDR3 DNA reads as TGCAGCCTTGAATCGACTATGCGAAAGACCCAGTACTTC. Full variable domain (outside the CDR3, taken from reference TRBV29-1 and TRBJ2-5): SAVISQKPSRDICQRGTSLTIQCQVDSQVTMMFWYRQQPGQSLTLIATANQGSEATYESGFVIDKFPISRPNLTFSTLTVSNMSPEDSSIYLCSLESTMRKTQYFGPGTRLLVL.

This clonotype was counted many times. The rearrangement joins TRBV2 to TRBJ1-5; tentative D call: TRBD1 (5 bases). V was trimmed by 4 bases and J by 4 bases, leaving 11 bases between them. CDR3 length: 14 amino acids. Germline V lookup: CDR1 SNHLY, CDR2 FYNNEI. CDR3 sequence reads: CASSGGDRNQPQHF. In DNA, the CDR3 is TGTGCCAGCAGTGGTGGGGACCGAAATCAGCCCCAGCATTTT.

This clonotype was observed many times. CDR3 region: CASSQITGNYNEQFF. CDR3 nucleotides: TGTGCCAGCAGTCAAATTACAGGGAACTACAATGAGCAGTTCTTC. The chain employs TRBV11-2 and TRBJ2-1, with D perhaps TRBD1 (6 bases). V lost 6 bases, J lost 3 bases, and 15 bases lay in between. The CDR3 contains 15 residues. The germline V gene has CDR1 SGHAT and CDR2 FQNNGV.

This clonotype was seen at least ten times. The chain recombines TRBV6-1 with TRBJ2-4; TRBD1 aligns across 7 bases. Germline V lookup: CDR1 MNHNS, CDR2 SASEGT. The CDR3 sequence is 14 residues long. The V segment lost 7 bases and the J segment 16 bases; nucleotides outside the gene matches: 19. CDR3 protein: CASTPTGKGHSCYF. CDR3 sequence (DNA): TGTGCCAGCACCCCGACAGGGAAGGGGCACAGTTGTTACTTC.

This clonotype came up many times. This chain uses TRBV7-9 with TRBJ2-7; 7 nucleotides line up with TRBD1. This CDR3 is 13 amino acids long. Per germline, CDR1 SEHNR and CDR2 FQNEAQ (reference sequence). J was trimmed by 0 bases and V by 8 bases; bases with no gene match: 4. The CDR3 sequence is CASGTESSYEQYF. In DNA, the CDR3 is TGTGCCAGCGGGACAGAGAGCTCCTACGAGCAGTACTTC.

The gene calls are TRBV29-1 and TRBJ2-5; D call uncertain. CDR3 size: 12 residues. The V gene's germline CDR1 is SQVTM and CDR2 ANQGSEA. V shed 3 bases and J shed 2 bases, with 7 bases lying between them. The CDR3 region is CSVDKEQETQYF. CDR3 coding DNA: TGCAGCGTTGACAAGGAGCAAGAGACCCAGTACTTC.

This clonotype was picked up many times. The chain links TRBV4-1 to TRBJ2-7; 9 bases map to TRBD2. The CDR3 consists of 18 residues. V lost 1 base, J lost 4 bases, and 14 bases stayed unmatched. The germline V gene encodes CDR1 MGHRA and CDR2 YSYEKL. Here the CDR3 reads CASSQASKSLAGKYEQYF. In DNA form, the CDR3 reads TGCGCCAGCAGCCAAGCGTCTAAGAGCCTAGCGGGGAAATACGAGCAGTACTTC.

This clonotype was seen many times. The V call is TRBV20-1, the J call TRBJ2-5; D gene uncertain. There are 11 residues in the CDR3. V gave up 2 bases and J gave up 2 bases, with 3 bases separating them. The germline V gene has CDR1 DFQATT and CDR2 SNEGSKA (reference sequence). The CDR3 DNA follows: TGCAGTGCTAGAAAACAAGAGACCCAGTACTTC. It yields the protein CSARKQETQYF.

Many counts were recorded for this clonotype. J is TRBJ2-2 and V is TRBV7-9, with D possibly being TRBD1 (7 bases). Deletions cut 1 base from V and 4 bases from J, with 13 bases between. The CDR3 is 16 residues long. Germline loops: CDR1 SEHNR, CDR2 FQNEAQ (reference sequence). DNA of the CDR3: TGTGCCAGCAGCTTAGGGAGGGGGCGCGGCACCGGGGAGCTGTTTTTT. It encodes CASSLGRGRGTGELFF.

For this clonotype: It may be a read error: a sequence one base away is much more abundant. The J gene is TRBJ2-4, the V gene TRBV7-3; D uncertain. V shed 5 bases and J shed 0 bases, with 11 bases lying between them. In germline, CDR1 is SGHTA, CDR2 FQGTGA. The CDR3 consists of 15 residues. CDR3 nucleotides: TGTGCCAGCAGCCTGATCCGAGGAGCCAAAAACATTCAGTACTTC. It specifies CASSLIRGAKNIQYF.

The chain uses TRBV5-6 and TRBJ1-1; 10 bases are shared with TRBD1. This CDR3 region has 15 residues. Germline V gene data show CDR1 as SGHDT and CDR2 as YYEEEE. V was clipped by 5 bases and J by 2 bases; unmatched bases: 6. Here the CDR3 DNA reads TGTGCCAGCAGTCGGACAGGGGGTAGTAACACTGAAGCTTTCTTT. Protein: CASSRTGGSNTEAFF. Supplemented by reference TRBV5-6 and TRBJ1-1, the full variable domain reads DAGVTQSPTHLIKTRGQQVTLRCSPKSGHDTVSWYQQALGQGPQFIFQYYEEEERQRGNFPDRFSGHQFPNYSSELNVNALLLGDSALYLCASSRTGGSNTEAFFGQGTRLTVV.

This clonotype has more than one count but fewer than ten. A read error may be the cause here, since a much bigger clone is one base away. V is TRBV5-5 and J is TRBJ1-6; D is unresolved. There are 16 residues in the CDR3. Germline values: CDR1 SGHKS, CDR2 YYEKEE (reference sequence). CDR3 DNA: TGTGCCAGCAGCCTCATCGGGCTCTCCTATAATTCACCCCGCCACTTT. This sequence encodes CASSLIGLSYNSPRHF.